This T cell receptor (beta chain) was sequenced for a study of blood T cell repertoires in COVID-19. The wider study: Acute and convalescent COVID-19 samples came from the United States, Italy and Spain. Sources were T cells, B-cell-depleted T cells, or PBMCs; the material itself was cDNA or gDNA.

The protocol was immunoSEQ multiplex PCR, while the TCRdb copy is restricted to in-frame clones and leaves out a portion. The data show fewer than 350,000 clones, with nearly 90% seen just once and around 1.7% held by the top ten. This CDR3 comprises 12 residues. The V end lost 8 bases, the J end lost 8 bases, and 13 bases lay between the germline ends. Participant-reported clinical history was the basis for cohort assignment. The rearrangement links TRBV12-3 or TRBV12-4 to TRBJ2-1, with D unclear. Sequenced material: PBMCs or T cells enriched from blood (not recorded which). The receptor's source is a woman under 30 with acute COVID-19. CDR3 coding DNA: TGTGCCAGCGGTGAGATCCTCTATGAGCAGTTCTTC. Translation gives CASGEILYEQFF.